These T cell receptor beta chains were read from a single sample in a study of T-cell memory formation after mild COVID-19. TCRdb called the 5' RACE reads again in MiXCR, with one record for every CDR3 protein. This sample has 35,000 to 50,000 distinct CDR3 sequences, with roughly 7% found just once. The sequencing sample was made of PBMCs or a T cell subset sorted from them (not recorded which). The receptors stem from an adult who had mild COVID-19 (a few samples of this study predate the infection). Cell type and time point are not known. CDR3s include the opening cysteine and the closing phenylalanine or tryptophan. The order of the fields is V gene, clone size, D gene, CDR3 length, J gene, CDR3 DNA, CDR3 protein. D genes are given only for firm matches. Expanded clones get a size class; other rows say once, few or many, or leave the size out.

v_gene: TRBV7-8; abundance: many; d_gene: .; len: 16; j_gene: TRBJ2-2; CDR3nt: TGTGCCAGCAGCCCCCGCGGGCGCGCGAACACCGGGGAGCTGTTTTTT; CDR3aa: CASSPRGRANTGELFF
v_gene: TRBV5-6; abundance: many; d_gene: .; len: 15; j_gene: TRBJ2-7; CDR3nt: TGTGCCAGCAGCTTGGCGGACAGAAATATCGGCGAGCAGTACTTC; CDR3aa: CASSLADRNIGEQYF
v_gene: TRBV12-3/TRBV12-4; abundance: many; d_gene: TRBD2; len: 14; j_gene: TRBJ2-7; CDR3nt: TGTGCCAGCAGCCTAGCGGGAGGGATGGGCGAGCAGTACTTC; CDR3aa: CASSLAGGMGEQYF
v_gene: TRBV6-2/TRBV6-3; abundance: few; d_gene: .; len: 15; j_gene: TRBJ1-5; CDR3nt: TGTGCCAGCAGTTACCAGGCCCATAGCAATCAGCCCCAGCATTTT; CDR3aa: CASSYQAHSNQPQHF
v_gene: TRBV5-8; abundance: many; d_gene: .; len: 16; j_gene: TRBJ2-5; CDR3nt: TGTGCCAGCAGCCCGGGAACAAGAGTCTTACAAGAGACCCAGTACTTC; CDR3aa: CASSPGTRVLQETQYF
v_gene: TRBV5-1; abundance: many; d_gene: .; len: 12; j_gene: TRBJ2-7; CDR3nt: TGCGCCAGCAGCTGGCAGGACACCGAGCAGTACTTC; CDR3aa: CASSWQDTEQYF
v_gene: TRBV9; abundance: many; d_gene: .; len: 14; j_gene: TRBJ2-5; CDR3nt: TGTGCCAGCAGCGTAGGGAGGGCTCAAGAGACCCAGTACTTC; CDR3aa: CASSVGRAQETQYF
v_gene: TRBV6-5; abundance: many; d_gene: .; len: 16; j_gene: TRBJ2-2; CDR3nt: TGTGCCAGCAGCCTAGACGGTCCTACGAACACCGGGGAGCTGTTTTTT; CDR3aa: CASSLDGPTNTGELFF
v_gene: TRBV5-1; abundance: many; d_gene: TRBD2; len: 22; j_gene: TRBJ2-3; CDR3nt: TGCGCCAGCAGCTTGAATTTGGGTTTCACTAGCGGGAGGCACCGAAGCACAGATACGCAGTATTTT; CDR3aa: CASSLNLGFTSGRHRSTDTQYF
v_gene: TRBV5-1; abundance: many; d_gene: TRBD2; len: 20; j_gene: TRBJ2-3; CDR3nt: TGCGCCAGCAGCTTGGAAGGAGAACTAGCGGGGGGCGAACACACAGATACGCAGTATTTT; CDR3aa: CASSLEGELAGGEHTDTQYF
v_gene: TRBV5-1; abundance: many; d_gene: TRBD2; len: 17; j_gene: TRBJ2-3; CDR3nt: TGCGCCAGCAGCACGAGGACTAGCGGAAGCCGCACAGATACGCAGTATTTT; CDR3aa: CASSTRTSGSRTDTQYF
v_gene: TRBV7-2; abundance: many; d_gene: TRBD2; len: 14; j_gene: TRBJ2-7; CDR3nt: TGTGCCAGCAGCTCGCGGGGACTAGCCTACGAGCAGTACTTC; CDR3aa: CASSSRGLAYEQYF
v_gene: TRBV7-9; abundance: .; d_gene: .; len: 14; j_gene: TRBJ1-3; CDR3nt: TGTGCCAGCAGCTTAGACATCTCTGGAAACACCATATATTTT; CDR3aa: CASSLDISGNTIYF
v_gene: TRBV3-1; abundance: .; d_gene: .; len: 14; j_gene: TRBJ1-2; CDR3nt: TGTGCCAGCAGCCAGCCAACAGGGAACTATGGCTACACCTTC; CDR3aa: CASSQPTGNYGYTF
v_gene: TRBV9; abundance: .; d_gene: .; len: 15; j_gene: TRBJ2-2; CDR3nt: TGTGCCAGCAGCGTAGATCCTACGAGGGTCCGGGAGCTGTTTTTT; CDR3aa: CASSVDPTRVRELFF
v_gene: TRBV7-3; abundance: many; d_gene: .; len: 15; j_gene: TRBJ1-6; CDR3nt: TGTGCCAGCAGCTTAGGGAGCTCCTATAATTCACCCCTCCACTTT; CDR3aa: CASSLGSSYNSPLHF
v_gene: TRBV11-2; abundance: many; d_gene: TRBD1; len: 14; j_gene: TRBJ2-7; CDR3nt: TGTGCCAGCAGCTTCAGGGGGCGTTTGTCCGAGCAGTACTTC; CDR3aa: CASSFRGRLSEQYF
v_gene: TRBV7-2; abundance: many; d_gene: .; len: 14; j_gene: TRBJ2-1; CDR3nt: TGTGCCAGCAGCTTGAGGACAAATAGGCATGAGCAGTTCTTC; CDR3aa: CASSLRTNRHEQFF
v_gene: TRBV6-2/TRBV6-3; abundance: few; d_gene: .; len: 13; j_gene: TRBJ2-7; CDR3nt: TGTGCCAGCAGCGTCCCCTGGGGCGGGGAGCAGTACTTC; CDR3aa: CASSVPWGGEQYF
v_gene: TRBV5-4; abundance: many; d_gene: .; len: 13; j_gene: TRBJ2-1; CDR3nt: TGTGCCAGCAGCGTCTCCCCTAGCGATGAGCAGTTCTTC; CDR3aa: CASSVSPSDEQFF
v_gene: TRBV4-1; abundance: many; d_gene: TRBD2; len: 17; j_gene: TRBJ2-3; CDR3nt: TGCGCCAGCAGCCATAGCGGGGCCACGTATGATTCAGATACGCAGTATTTT; CDR3aa: CASSHSGATYDSDTQYF
v_gene: TRBV4-1; abundance: few; d_gene: .; len: 11; j_gene: TRBJ1-3; CDR3nt: TGCGCCAGCAGTTCTGGAAACACCATATATTTT; CDR3aa: CASSSGNTIYF
v_gene: TRBV4-1; abundance: many; d_gene: .; len: 15; j_gene: TRBJ1-3; CDR3nt: TGCGCCAGCAGCCAAGTCGGCGCAGGGGGAAACACCATATATTTT; CDR3aa: CASSQVGAGGNTIYF
v_gene: TRBV11-2; abundance: many; d_gene: .; len: 15; j_gene: TRBJ2-7; CDR3nt: TGTGCCAGCAGCTTAGGCCCCTCCAGAGGGGACGAGCAGTACTTC; CDR3aa: CASSLGPSRGDEQYF
v_gene: TRBV3-1; abundance: .; d_gene: .; len: 14; j_gene: TRBJ1-3; CDR3nt: TGTGCCAGCAGCCAAGGAGGGTTTCGGAACACCATATATTTT; CDR3aa: CASSQGGFRNTIYF
v_gene: TRBV2; abundance: few; d_gene: TRBD1; len: 13; j_gene: TRBJ1-1; CDR3nt: TGTGCCAGCACCGTGGGACAGGGGACTGAAGCTTTCTTT; CDR3aa: CASTVGQGTEAFF
v_gene: TRBV6-5; abundance: many; d_gene: TRBD2; len: 17; j_gene: TRBJ2-7; CDR3nt: TGTGCCAGCAGCTCCTGGCTAGCGGGAGCGGGAGTCGTCGAGCAGTACTTC; CDR3aa: CASSSWLAGAGVVEQYF
v_gene: TRBV4-1; abundance: .; d_gene: TRBD1; len: 18; j_gene: TRBJ2-5; CDR3nt: TGCGCCAGCAGCCAAGATTGGATAGGGACAGGCGCCCAAGAGACCCAGTACTTC; CDR3aa: CASSQDWIGTGAQETQYF
v_gene: TRBV2; abundance: .; d_gene: .; len: 14; j_gene: TRBJ1-4; CDR3nt: TGTGCCAGCAGCCTTACACACAGTGGGGAAAAACTGTTTTTT; CDR3aa: CASSLTHSGEKLFF
v_gene: TRBV6-5; abundance: few; d_gene: .; len: 13; j_gene: TRBJ1-3; CDR3nt: TGTGCCAGCAGCAGGGTCTCTGGAAACACCATATATTTT; CDR3aa: CASSRVSGNTIYF
v_gene: TRBV12-3/TRBV12-4; abundance: many; d_gene: .; len: 16; j_gene: TRBJ1-2; CDR3nt: TGTGCCAGCAGTTCAACTCCTGGGGGGGGCGAAAGTGGCTACACCTTC; CDR3aa: CASSSTPGGGESGYTF
v_gene: TRBV7-9; abundance: few; d_gene: TRBD2; len: 15; j_gene: TRBJ2-3; CDR3nt: TGTGCCAGCAGCTTAAGGCGGGGGGGCCGGGATACGCAGTATTTT; CDR3aa: CASSLRRGGRDTQYF
v_gene: TRBV4-3; abundance: many; d_gene: .; len: 15; j_gene: TRBJ2-2; CDR3nt: TGCGCCAGCAGCCAAGAGGGGTCGGGGACCGGGGAGCTGTTTTTT; CDR3aa: CASSQEGSGTGELFF
v_gene: TRBV27; abundance: many; d_gene: .; len: 15; j_gene: TRBJ2-1; CDR3nt: TGTGCCAGCAGTTTCCTCCCCTTACTAGCCAATGAGCAGTTCTTC; CDR3aa: CASSFLPLLANEQFF
v_gene: TRBV20-1; abundance: .; d_gene: .; len: 13; j_gene: TRBJ2-1; CDR3nt: TGCAGGGTGGCTGGGGGAGCGGGTAATGAGCAGTTCTTC; CDR3aa: CRVAGGAGNEQFF
v_gene: TRBV13; abundance: .; d_gene: .; len: 13; j_gene: TRBJ1-1; CDR3nt: TGTGCCAGCAGCTTACAGGGGAACACTGAAGCTTTCTTT; CDR3aa: CASSLQGNTEAFF
v_gene: TRBV5-4; abundance: few; d_gene: .; len: 12; j_gene: TRBJ1-2; CDR3nt: TGTGCCAGCAGCTCGGAACGTTTTGGCTACACCTTC; CDR3aa: CASSSERFGYTF
v_gene: TRBV20-1; abundance: many; d_gene: .; len: 12; j_gene: TRBJ2-7; CDR3nt: TGCAGTGCTAATCCCAGCGCCTACGAGCAGTACTTC; CDR3aa: CSANPSAYEQYF
v_gene: TRBV7-3; abundance: many; d_gene: .; len: 16; j_gene: TRBJ2-2; CDR3nt: TGTGCCAGCAGCTTAACGAGGATTAGCGCGGCCGGGGAGCTGTTTTTT; CDR3aa: CASSLTRISAAGELFF
v_gene: TRBV18; abundance: .; d_gene: TRBD2; len: 15; j_gene: TRBJ2-1; CDR3nt: TGTGCCAGCTCACCCGGGACTAGCGGGATGAATGAGCAGTTCTTC; CDR3aa: CASSPGTSGMNEQFF
v_gene: TRBV12-3/TRBV12-4; abundance: few; d_gene: .; len: 14; j_gene: TRBJ1-2; CDR3nt: TGTGCCAGCAGCCCGACAGGCGCTAACTATGGCTACACCTTC; CDR3aa: CASSPTGANYGYTF
v_gene: TRBV3-1; abundance: few; d_gene: .; len: 17; j_gene: TRBJ2-4; CDR3nt: TGTGCCAGCAGCCAAGATATAGGACTTCCAGCCAAAAACATTCAGTACTTC; CDR3aa: CASSQDIGLPAKNIQYF
v_gene: TRBV11-3; abundance: few; d_gene: TRBD1; len: 19; j_gene: TRBJ2-7; CDR3nt: TGTGCCAGCAGCTCACAGGACAGGGGATATGATCACCCCTTCTACGAGCAGTACTTC; CDR3aa: CASSSQDRGYDHPFYEQYF
v_gene: TRBV15; abundance: many; d_gene: TRBD1; len: 15; j_gene: TRBJ2-1; CDR3nt: TGTGCCACCAGCAGTGGACAGGGGGCGCACAATGAGCAGTTCTTC; CDR3aa: CATSSGQGAHNEQFF
v_gene: TRBV6-5; abundance: few; d_gene: .; len: 15; j_gene: TRBJ2-5; CDR3nt: TGTGCCAGCAGCCCTGAAGGTGGGATTGAAAAGACCCAGTACTTC; CDR3aa: CASSPEGGIEKTQYF
v_gene: TRBV5-8; abundance: many; d_gene: .; len: 12; j_gene: TRBJ2-7; CDR3nt: TGTGCCAGCAGCCGGACGGATTACGAGCAGTACTTC; CDR3aa: CASSRTDYEQYF
v_gene: TRBV3-1; abundance: few; d_gene: TRBD2; len: 16; j_gene: TRBJ2-1; CDR3nt: TGTGCCAGCAGCCACCTAGCGGGGGCCTCCATCAATGAGCAGTTCTTC; CDR3aa: CASSHLAGASINEQFF
v_gene: TRBV6-2/TRBV6-3; abundance: many; d_gene: TRBD1; len: 15; j_gene: TRBJ1-5; CDR3nt: TGTGCCAGCAGTTACCGGACAGGGGGGCGTCAGCCCCAGCATTTT; CDR3aa: CASSYRTGGRQPQHF
v_gene: TRBV4-1; abundance: many; d_gene: .; len: 14; j_gene: TRBJ2-3; CDR3nt: TGCGCCAGCAGCCAAGATCCAGGTGGGAGTACGCAGTATTTT; CDR3aa: CASSQDPGGSTQYF
v_gene: TRBV12-3/TRBV12-4; abundance: .; d_gene: .; len: 14; j_gene: TRBJ1-5; CDR3nt: TGTGCCAGCAGTTCCTCGCGATTACGTCAGCCCCAGCATTTT; CDR3aa: CASSSSRLRQPQHF
v_gene: TRBV7-2; abundance: .; d_gene: .; len: 13; j_gene: TRBJ1-1; CDR3nt: TGTGCCAGCAGCCCTGGGGGGGGAAGAAGGGCTTTCTTT; CDR3aa: CASSPGGGRRAFF
v_gene: TRBV29-1; abundance: many; d_gene: .; len: 12; j_gene: TRBJ1-1; CDR3nt: TGCAGCGTTGTGGAGGGGGATTCTGAAGCTTTCTTT; CDR3aa: CSVVEGDSEAFF
v_gene: TRBV5-1; abundance: .; d_gene: .; len: 14; j_gene: TRBJ1-2; CDR3nt: TGCGCCAGCAGAGAGGGTAGGGGAGTCTCTGGCTACACCTTC; CDR3aa: CASREGRGVSGYTF
v_gene: TRBV29-1; abundance: many; d_gene: TRBD1; len: 17; j_gene: TRBJ1-2; CDR3nt: TGCAGCGTTGAAGCCGGGACAGGGGGGATGACTAACTATGGCTACACCTTC; CDR3aa: CSVEAGTGGMTNYGYTF
v_gene: TRBV15; abundance: .; d_gene: .; len: 13; j_gene: TRBJ1-2; CDR3nt: TGTGCCACCAGCATTCCCGGGCCCGGGGGCTACACCTTC; CDR3aa: CATSIPGPGGYTF
v_gene: TRBV14; abundance: .; d_gene: .; len: 12; j_gene: TRBJ2-1; CDR3nt: TGTGCCAGCAGGGCGCTAGGAGTGAGGCAGTTCTTC; CDR3aa: CASRALGVRQFF
v_gene: TRBV2; abundance: few; d_gene: .; len: 13; j_gene: TRBJ2-5; CDR3nt: TGTGCCAGCAGTGAGGGAGGCGGAGAGACCCAGTACTTC; CDR3aa: CASSEGGGETQYF
v_gene: TRBV10-3; abundance: .; d_gene: TRBD1; len: 14; j_gene: TRBJ1-1; CDR3nt: TGTGCCATCAGGGACAGGGGAAGGGACACTGAAGCTTTCTTT; CDR3aa: CAIRDRGRDTEAFF
v_gene: TRBV12-3/TRBV12-4; abundance: many; d_gene: .; len: 13; j_gene: TRBJ1-1; CDR3nt: TGTGCCTCCCAGTGGCAGGGTGGGACTGAAGCTTTCTTT; CDR3aa: CASQWQGGTEAFF